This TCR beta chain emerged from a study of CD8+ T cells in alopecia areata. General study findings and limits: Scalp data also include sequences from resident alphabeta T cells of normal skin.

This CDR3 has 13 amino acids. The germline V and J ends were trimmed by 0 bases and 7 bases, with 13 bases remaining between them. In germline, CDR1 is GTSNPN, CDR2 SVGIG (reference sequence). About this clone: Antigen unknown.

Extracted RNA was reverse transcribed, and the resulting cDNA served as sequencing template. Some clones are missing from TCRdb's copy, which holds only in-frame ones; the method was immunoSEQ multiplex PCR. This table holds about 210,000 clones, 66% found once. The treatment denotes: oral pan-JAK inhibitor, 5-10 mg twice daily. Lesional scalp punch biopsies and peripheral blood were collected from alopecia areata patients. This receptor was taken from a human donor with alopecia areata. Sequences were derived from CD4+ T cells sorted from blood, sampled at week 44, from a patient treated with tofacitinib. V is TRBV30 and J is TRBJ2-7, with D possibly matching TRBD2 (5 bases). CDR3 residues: CAWSVLGRGEQYF. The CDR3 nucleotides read TGTGCCTGGAGTGTACTAGGCCGAGGAGAGCAGTACTTC. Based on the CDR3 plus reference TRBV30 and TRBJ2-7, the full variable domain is SQTIHQWPATLVQPVGSPLSLECTVEGTSNPNLYWYRQAAGRGLQLLFYSVGIGQISSEVPQNLSASRPQDRQFILSSKKLLLSDSGFYLCAWSVLGRGEQYFGPGTRLTVT.